The 27 T cell receptor beta chains listed next were all sequenced from one sample in a study of blood T cell repertoires in COVID-19. The method was immunoSEQ multiplex PCR; TCRdb's version includes in-frame clones alone and lacks a portion of them. The top ten clones hold roughly 1.1% of a sample with some 400,000 clones, over 75% of them seen once. Sequencing input: PBMCs or T cells enriched from blood (not recorded which). These receptors all stem from a man aged 25-45 years who had recovered from COVID-19.

The chain links TRBV4-1 to TRBJ1-1; D is uncertain. The CDR3 spans 14 residues. The V gene's germline CDR1 is MGHRA and CDR2 YSYEKL. The V end was cut by 0 bases, the J end by 0 bases, with 5 bases between. The CDR3 DNA reads as TGCGCCAGCAGCCAAGATAATATGAACACTGAAGCTTTCTTT. It codes for CASSQDNMNTEAFF.

The chain recombines TRBV7-2 with TRBJ2-1; 12 bases fit TRBD2. The germline V gene has CDR1 SGHTA and CDR2 FQGNSA. This CDR3 has 15 amino acids. The ends lost 6 bases at V and 5 bases at J; junction bases unmatched: 5. The CDR3 DNA follows: TGTGCCAGCAGTACGGGACTAGCGGGTAACAATGAGCAGTTCTTC. Amino acid sequence: CASSTGLAGNNEQFF. Filled out from reference TRBV7-2 and TRBJ2-1, the complete variable domain reads GAGVSQSPSNKVTEKGKDVELRCDPISGHTALYWYRQSLGQGLEFLIYFQGNSAPDKSGLPSDRFSAERTGGSVSTLTIQRTQQEDSAVYLCASSTGLAGNNEQFFGPGTRLTVL.

V usage is TRBV9 and J usage is TRBJ1-3; D gene ambiguous. The length of the CDR3 is 13 residues. Germline V lookup: CDR1 SGDLS, CDR2 YYNGEE. Trimming took off 3 bases at V and 8 bases at J, with 12 bases between the two ends. CDR3 loop: CASSEGGGDTIYF. CDR3 sequence (DNA): TGTGCCAGCAGCGAAGGTGGAGGAGACACCATATATTTT.

The chain has TRBV11-2 and TRBJ1-1, with a weak D call TRBD1 (6 bases). Trimming stripped 2 bases from V and 3 bases from J, with 13 bases between. Germline values: CDR1 SGHAT, CDR2 FQNNGV. This CDR3 has 15 residues. The CDR3 spells CASSLQGDTHTEAFF. The DNA for the CDR3 is TGTGCCAGCAGCTTACAAGGGGACACCCACACTGAAGCTTTCTTT.

In regard to this clone: Germline and junction disagree at one end, which may indicate a read error. This chain uses TRBV5-8 with TRBJ2-7, with a weak D call TRBD2 (7 bases). The CDR3 has 15 amino acids. The germline gives CDR1 SGHTS, CDR2 YDEGEE. The CDR3: CASSRDRSLGGPQAF. CDR3 coding DNA: TGTGCCAGCAGCCGGGACCGGAGTTTGGGGGGGCCGCAGGCCTTC.

V is TRBV12-5 and J is TRBJ2-5; 11 bases are a match to TRBD2. V was clipped by 5 bases and J by 3 bases; unmatched bases: 8. CDR3 length equals 16 residues. Germline V gene lookup returns CDR1 LGHNT and CDR2 FRNRAP. For the CDR3, the DNA is TGTGCTAGTGGTGCAGGGACTAGCGGAGAGAAAGAGACCCAGTACTTC. Protein: CASGAGTSGEKETQYF.

V usage is TRBV6-5 and J usage is TRBJ2-2, with D unclear. The CDR3 covers 14 residues. V was pared by 2 bases and J by 1 base, with 5 bases between. Germline-derived CDR1 and CDR2 are MNHEY and SVGAGI. The DNA for the CDR3 is TGTGCCAGCAGTTACGCTAGGAACACCGGGGAGCTGTTTTTT. Translation: CASSYARNTGELFF.

This sequence joins TRBV13 and TRBJ1-1, with TRBD1 identical over 7 bases. Germline V gene sequence: CDR1 PRHDT, CDR2 FYEKMQ (reference sequence). This CDR3 region has 14 residues. The V and J ends lost 4 bases and 3 bases, in that order; junction bases with no gene match: 5. CDR3 amino acids: CASSSGDSDTEAFF. The CDR3 coding sequence is TGTGCCAGCAGCTCGGGGGACAGTGACACTGAAGCTTTCTTT. The whole variable domain, remainder taken from reference TRBV13 and TRBJ1-1, is AAGVIQSPRHLIKEKRETATLKCYPIPRHDTVYWYQQGPGQDPQFLISFYEKMQSDKGSIPDRFSAQQFSDYHSELNMSSLELGDSALYFCASSSGDSDTEAFFGQGTRLTVV.

This chain connects TRBV28 to TRBJ1-2; D gene uncertain. This CDR3 is built from 13 residues. The V and J ends lost 2 bases and 4 bases respectively, with 8 bases between them. Germline V gives CDR1 MDHEN, CDR2 SYDVKM. The chain's CDR3 is CASSLGQTYGYTF. The DNA for the CDR3 is TGTGCCAGCAGTTTAGGGCAGACCTATGGCTACACCTTC.

This sequence joins TRBV7-9 and TRBJ1-6, with 8 bases fitting TRBD1. The CDR3 is made up of 15 amino acids. V trimming: 5 bases; J trimming: 8 bases; junction bases outside the gene matches: 8. CDR1 is SEHNR and CDR2 is FQNEAQ in the germline V gene (reference sequence). The CDR3 DNA follows: TGTGCCAGCAGCAACAGGGGGTCCGGGTATTCACCCCTCCACTTT. It codes for CASSNRGSGYSPLHF.

This clone was picked up one time. V is TRBV6-5 and J is TRBJ2-3; perhaps TRBD2 as D (6 bases). The CDR3 consists of 15 residues. V lost 6 bases and J 1 base, leaving 14 bases between the germline ends. From germline, CDR1 is MNHEY and CDR2 SVGAGI. In nucleotides, the CDR3 is TGTGCCAGCAGCCTACCTGGAGGGGGCACAGATACGCAGTATTTT. Amino acid sequence: CASSLPGGGTDTQYF.

The chain couples TRBV27 to TRBJ2-1; 11 bases agree with TRBD2. The CDR3 covers 16 residues. J was trimmed by 4 bases and V by 5 bases; bases with no gene match: 7. Germline V gene sequence: CDR1 MNHEY, CDR2 SMNVEV (reference sequence). This CDR3 reads CASSLSGRASYNEQFF. The DNA of the CDR3 is TGTGCCAGCAGTCTTAGCGGGAGGGCCAGTTACAATGAGCAGTTCTTC.

The rearrangement uses TRBV5-1 and TRBJ2-7; 8 nucleotides align to TRBD1. Trimming took 0 bases from V and 2 from J; bases not matched to a gene: 4. Germline V CDR1 and CDR2: SGHRS, YFSETQ. The CDR3 is 15 residues long. Here the CDR3 reads CASSLAGQATYEQYF. CDR3 nucleotide sequence: TGCGCCAGCAGCTTGGCGGGACAGGCGACCTACGAGCAGTACTTC.

The V call is TRBV7-9, the J call TRBJ1-5; the D gene is possibly TRBD1 (5 bases). Trimming pared 1 base from V and 4 bases from J, leaving 14 bases between. The germline gives CDR1 SEHNR, CDR2 FQNEAQ (reference sequence). This CDR3 has 16 amino acids. The CDR3 region has the DNA TGTGCCAGCAGCTTAGATGAGACAGAACTGAATCAGCCCCAGCATTTT. Its protein product is CASSLDETELNQPQHF.

This clone was counted only a few times. The rearrangement uses TRBV2 and TRBJ1-6; 8 positions agree with TRBD1. The CDR3 is made up of 14 amino acids. The V and J ends lost 8 bases and 7 bases, in that order; junction bases with no gene match: 7. CDR1 and CDR2 (germline): SNHLY, FYNNEI. The CDR3 nucleotides are TGTGCCAGCGGACGGACAGGGAACAATTCACCCCTCCACTTT. It encodes CASGRTGNNSPLHF. Full variable domain (rest looked up from reference TRBV2 and TRBJ1-6): EPEVTQTPSHQVTQMGQEVILRCVPISNHLYFYWYRQILGQKVEFLVSFYNNEISEKSEIFDDQFSVERPDGSNFTLKIRSTKLEDSAMYFCASGRTGNNSPLHFGNGTRLTVT.

Here the CDR3 DNA reads TGCAGCGTTGTGGGGGGAAAAGGCTACAATGAGCAGTTCTTC. Translation gives CSVVGGKGYNEQFF. This chain connects TRBV29-1 to TRBJ2-1; TRBD2 might be the D (6 bases). With 4 bases removed from V and 3 bases from J, the gap between germline ends came to 13 bases. There are 14 residues in the CDR3. The germline V gene has CDR1 SQVTM and CDR2 ANQGSEA.

The rearrangement joins TRBV6-1 to TRBJ1-5; a possible D gene is TRBD1 (6 bases). Trimming stripped 2 bases from V and 3 bases from J, with 14 bases between. CDR3 length equals 16 residues. The germline V gene has CDR1 MNHNS and CDR2 SASEGT. This CDR3 is CASSEQRGGINQPQHF. The CDR3, as DNA: TGTGCCAGCAGTGAACAAAGAGGGGGAATCAATCAGCCCCAGCATTTT.

This chain connects TRBV28 to TRBJ1-2; a possible D gene is TRBD1 (5 bases). Germline V gives CDR1 MDHEN, CDR2 SYDVKM. V lost 3 bases, J lost 5 bases, and 13 bases lay in between. The CDR3 extends over 14 amino acids. This CDR3 reads CASSFSQELYGYTF. The CDR3 coding sequence is TGTGCCAGCAGTTTTTCACAGGAACTTTATGGCTACACCTTC.

The chain uses TRBV5-1 and TRBJ2-3, with D possibly TRBD1 on 5 matching bases. CDR3 length: 16 amino acids. Deletions cut 1 base from V and 2 bases from J, with 14 bases between. Germline CDR1 and CDR2: SGHRS and YFSETQ. The CDR3 nucleotides are TGCGCCAGCAGCTTGAATTCGGACAATCCCACAGATACGCAGTATTTT. It yields the protein CASSLNSDNPTDTQYF.

V usage is TRBV6-5 and J usage is TRBJ1-1; D possibly corresponds to TRBD1 (5 bases). The CDR3 runs 12 residues. Germline values: CDR1 MNHEY, CDR2 SVGAGI. CDR3 DNA: TGTGCTAGTAGACAGATGAACACTGAAGCTTTCTTT. Translating gives CASRQMNTEAFF.

The chain is built from TRBV7-9 and TRBJ1-1; D not certain. V dropped 1 base and J dropped 0 bases, with 6 bases sitting between them. Per the germline V gene, CDR1 is SEHNR and CDR2 is FQNEAQ (reference sequence). The length of the CDR3 is 14 residues. Written as DNA, the CDR3 is TGTGCCAGCAGCTTAGGAGGGTTGAACACTGAAGCTTTCTTT. This gives the protein CASSLGGLNTEAFF.

The chain links TRBV30 to TRBJ2-7, with TRBD2 matching over 7 bases. Trimming at V came to 5 bases and at J to 3 bases, leaving 4 bases not matched to a gene. Germline V CDR1 and CDR2: GTSNPN, SVGIG (reference sequence). The CDR3 has 12 residues. Written as DNA, the CDR3 is TGTGCCTGGGCTGGGAGGGACTACGAGCAGTACTTC. Protein sequence: CAWAGRDYEQYF.

This chain uses TRBV2 with TRBJ1-1; TRBD1 matches 9 bases. The trim removed 5 bases at V and 1 base at J, leaving 2 bases unmatched. Germline V gene lookup returns CDR1 SNHLY and CDR2 FYNNEI. The CDR3 has 14 amino acids. The CDR3 DNA reads as TGTGCCAGCAGTAAGGGACAGGGGAACACTGAAGCTTTCTTT. It encodes CASSKGQGNTEAFF.

This sequence joins TRBV5-4 and TRBJ2-5; D possibly corresponds to TRBD2 (5 bases). The germline V gene encodes CDR1 SGHNT and CDR2 YYREEE (reference sequence). The CDR3 extends over 13 amino acids. V was cut by 0 bases and J by 2 bases, with 5 bases left in between. CDR3 nucleotides: TGTGCCAGCAGCTTGGGGGAGCAAGAGACCCAGTACTTC. Protein sequence: CASSLGEQETQYF.

This clone was found once. This chain uses TRBV29-1 with TRBJ1-2, with D possibly TRBD1 on 6 matching bases. Trimming cost V 7 bases and J 4 bases, with 13 bases left between them. CDR1 SQVTM and CDR2 ANQGSEA come from the germline V gene. The CDR3 has 12 amino acids. CDR3 region: CSAGGQSYGYTF. The CDR3 DNA is TGCAGCGCCGGAGGACAGTCCTATGGCTACACCTTC.

The chain employs TRBV14 and TRBJ2-3; 9 bases fit TRBD1. The CDR3 has 13 amino acids. The V and J ends lost 4 bases and 6 bases, in that order; junction bases with no gene match: 2. Germline V CDR1 and CDR2: SGHDN, FVKESK. DNA of the CDR3: TGTGCCAGCAGCCGAGGACAGGGGGATACGCAGTATTTT. This sequence encodes CASSRGQGDTQYF.

The V call is TRBV5-5, the J call TRBJ2-1; 7 bases are a match to TRBD2. The CDR3 contains 13 residues. Germline V lookup: CDR1 SGHKS, CDR2 YYEKEE (reference sequence). The J segment lost 6 bases and the V segment lost 2 bases, leaving 2 bases of the junction unmatched. The CDR3 sequence is CASSFGGSNEQFF. The CDR3 coding sequence is TGTGCCAGCAGCTTCGGGGGGAGCAATGAGCAGTTCTTC.